This T cell receptor beta chain was recorded in a study of blood T cell repertoires in COVID-19. Study as a whole: Donors in the United States, Italy and Spain gave samples during acute or convalescent COVID-19. PBMCs, B-cell-depleted T cells, or T cells provided the cDNA or gDNA that made up the material.

Original data processing: Nucleated cell number was recorded as an estimate derived from reference gene primer amplification. TCRdb's table, derived via immunoSEQ multiplex PCR, lists solely in-frame clones and lacks some. V and J calls and clone size are copied from that table; D and trimming were computed from the DNA. The repertoire holds 250,000 to 300,000 clones, around 80% seen once, with 4% to 5% in the top ten. Germline CDR1 reads MDHEN; CDR2 reads SYDVKM. V lost 8 bases to trimming and J lost 0 bases; unmatched junction nucleotides: 13. CDR3 length equals 18 residues. This sequence joins TRBV28 and TRBJ2-3; 11 nucleotides match TRBD2. Input material: peripheral blood. This clonotype originated in a man in his 60s with acute or convalescent COVID-19. The CDR3 nucleotides read TGTGCCAGCGAGTCCGGGACTAGCGGAAGAACTAGCACAGATACGCAGTATTTT. Translating it yields CASESGTSGRTSTDTQYF.